Listed below are T cell receptor beta chains from one sample, sequenced in a study of cytomegalovirus exposure and HLA in healthy donors. TCRdb keeps only in-frame clones here, not all; method: immunoSEQ multiplex PCR. This sample yields 190,000 or so clones, of which roughly four fifths are seen a single time; over 1.5% belongs to the top ten. Sequences were obtained from PBMCs. These receptors all stem from a man aged 45-65 years in good health and CMV-seronegative. Each CDR3 is given with its conserved first and last residue. A D gene is named only where the DNA matches it firmly. Only part of the rows carry a size: once, few, many, or a class if the clone is expanded.

-	TRBV18	-	TRBJ2-7	TGTGCCAGCTCAGCGGAACTGTCAAACCTCTACGAGCAGTACTTC	CASSAELSNLYEQYF
-	TRBV7-9	TRBD1	TRBJ2-4	TGTGCCAGCAGCTTAGTCACCTTCTTATCTGGGGACAGAAAAAACATTCAGTACTTC	CASSLVTFLSGDRKNIQYF
-	TRBV5-1	-	TRBJ2-7	TGCGCCAGCGGCCCCCTCGAACAGGGCTCCTACGAGCAGTACTTC	CASGPLEQGSYEQYF
-	TRBV5-1	TRBD2	TRBJ2-7	TGCGCCAGCAGCCCGAGGACTAGCGGGTTCTACGAGCAGTACTTC	CASSPRTSGFYEQYF
-	TRBV4-2	-	TRBJ1-3	TGTGCCAGCAGCCAGGAGCGGTCTGGAAACACCATATATTTT	CASSQERSGNTIYF
-	TRBV5-1	TRBD2	TRBJ2-2	TGCGCCAGCAGCTTGGTACTAGCGGGATTTAACACCGGGGAGCTGTTTTTT	CASSLVLAGFNTGELFF
-	TRBV14	TRBD1	TRBJ2-7	TGTGCCAGCAGTCGACAGGGGGGATTGGGCGAGCAGTACTTC	CASSRQGGLGEQYF
-	TRBV6-6	-	TRBJ2-1	TGTGCCAGCAGTTCCGGACTATCCGGTGAGCAGTTCTTC	CASSSGLSGEQFF
few	TRBV6-5	TRBD1	TRBJ1-5	TGTGCCAGCAGCGACCGGACAGGGCATCAGCCCCAGCATTTT	CASSDRTGHQPQHF
-	TRBV6-5	-	TRBJ2-5	TGTGCCAGCAGTTACTCGGGCCGCCGGGCGGGGGAGACCCAGTACTTC	CASSYSGRRAGETQYF
-	TRBV5-4	TRBD2	TRBJ2-1	TGTGCCAGCAGCTCGGGACTAGCGGCCTCCTACAATGAGCAGTTCTTC	CASSSGLAASYNEQFF
-	TRBV15	-	TRBJ1-3	TGTGCCACCAGCAGAGCGCGGAGAAACACCATATATTTT	CATSRARRNTIYF
-	TRBV6-5	TRBD2	TRBJ2-1	TGTGCCAGCAGCCTCGGGGGGGTCCGAAATGAGCAGTTCTTC	CASSLGGVRNEQFF
-	TRBV10-1	-	TRBJ2-7	TGCGCGCCGGGGTCAGACTACGAGCAGTACTTC	CAPGSDYEQYF
-	TRBV10-3	-	TRBJ2-7	TGTGCCATCAGTGTGTACGGTACCTACGAGCAGTACTTC	CAISVYGTYEQYF
-	TRBV19	TRBD2	TRBJ2-4	TGTGCCAGTAGTCCGAGCCCTGGGACTAGCGGCGGTCGGGCCAAAAACATTCAGTACTTC	CASSPSPGTSGGRAKNIQYF
-	TRBV7-9	TRBD1	TRBJ1-4	TGTGCCAGCGAGATATACAGGGGGACAGGGGATGAAAAACTGTTTTTT	CASEIYRGTGDEKLFF
-	TRBV7-2	TRBD1	TRBJ1-2	TGTGCCAGCAGCTTAAGGTGGGACAGGCATAACTATGGCTACACCTTC	CASSLRWDRHNYGYTF
-	TRBV10-3	TRBD2	TRBJ2-3	TGTGCCATCAGAAGTGGGGGTAGGGGACTAGCGGGAGGGAGGACAGATACGCAGTATTTT	CAIRSGGRGLAGGRTDTQYF
-	TRBV18	-	TRBJ1-1	TGTGCCAGCTCACCAGGGTTAACAGAGAGGGCTGAAGCTTTCTTT	CASSPGLTERAEAFF
once	TRBV7-2	TRBD2	TRBJ2-2	TGTGCCAGCAGGCCGGGACTAGCGGGAGGGCCGGGCACCGGGGAGCTGTTTTTT	CASRPGLAGGPGTGELFF
few	TRBV19	TRBD1	TRBJ2-6	TGTGCCAGTAGTCAGGGGGCGTCCGGGGCTGGGGCCAACGTCCTGACTTTC	CASSQGASGAGANVLTF
-	TRBV7-3	TRBD1	TRBJ2-1	TGTGCCAGCAGCCCGGGACAGGGGGGCCGCAATGAGCAGTTCTTC	CASSPGQGGRNEQFF
-	TRBV10-3	TRBD1	TRBJ2-7	TGTGCCATCAGTGAACAGGGGGCGTGGCACGAGCAGTACTTC	CAISEQGAWHEQYF
-	TRBV6-6	TRBD2	TRBJ2-3	TGTGCCAGCAGTTACACAGCGGGAGGGACCACAGATACGCAGTATTTT	CASSYTAGGTTDTQYF
-	TRBV23-1	TRBD1	TRBJ2-7	TGCGCCAGCAGTCCTACCACCCGGGACAGCCCTAGTTTGCAGTACTTC	CASSPTTRDSPSLQYF
few	TRBV5-1	-	TRBJ2-5	TGCGCCAGCGCTAGGGGGGGGACACAAGAGACCCAGTACTTC	CASARGGTQETQYF
-	TRBV6-1	TRBD2	TRBJ2-5	TGTGCCAGCAGTGAAGGGACTAGTTTTAGGGAGACCCAGTACTTC	CASSEGTSFRETQYF
once	TRBV6-5	TRBD1	TRBJ1-1	TGTGCCAGCAGTCCACAGGGGGGGGGTACTGAAGCTTTCTTT	CASSPQGGGTEAFF
-	TRBV7-2	-	TRBJ2-3	TGTGCCAGCAGCTTGGGCCGCGCTGATACGCAGTATTTT	CASSLGRADTQYF
-	TRBV4-1	TRBD1	TRBJ1-2	TGCGCCAGCAGCCTACGTACCTGGGGACAGAGAATCTATGGCTACACCTTC	CASSLRTWGQRIYGYTF
once	TRBV7-9	TRBD2	TRBJ2-1	TGTGCCAGCAGTTTGACTAGCCTCAGCTCCTACAATGAGCAGTTCTTC	CASSLTSLSSYNEQFF
-	TRBV7-2	-	TRBJ2-2	TGTGCCAGCAGCTTTTTTGTTCAGGGCCCCACCGGGGAGCTGTTTTTT	CASSFFVQGPTGELFF
-	TRBV28	-	TRBJ2-1	TGTGCCAGCAGTTCCCCTCCCCGTGAGCAGTTCTTC	CASSSPPREQFF
-	TRBV5-1	TRBD2	TRBJ2-1	TGCGCCAGCAGTCAATTCCTAGCGGGCCCCAATGAGCAGTTCTTC	CASSQFLAGPNEQFF
-	TRBV7-2	-	TRBJ2-7	TGTGCCAGCAGCCCCGGTCCAGGGCTTGAGCAGTACTTC	CASSPGPGLEQYF
-	TRBV6-1	TRBD1	TRBJ1-3	TGTGCCAGCCGGACAGGAAATTTGGACACCATATATTTT	CASRTGNLDTIYF
-	TRBV10-3	TRBD2	TRBJ2-7	TGTGCCATCAGTGAGGTAGCGGGAGTCGACGAGCAGTACTTC	CAISEVAGVDEQYF
-	TRBV2	-	TRBJ1-4	TGTGCCAGCAGTGAGAAACCAACGGGTATAGTAGTCGGGGCTAATGAAAAACTGTTTTTT	CASSEKPTGIVVGANEKLFF
-	TRBV4-2	TRBD1	TRBJ1-2	TGTGCCAGCAGCCCGGGGGACAGGGCGGGCGGCTACACCTTC	CASSPGDRAGGYTF